A selection of T cell receptor beta chains follows, all from one sample in a study of T-cell reconstitution after alpha-beta-depleted transplantation in children. TCRdb re-called the PCR reads through MiXCR, storing one row per CDR3 protein. The sample shows about 830,000 distinct CDR3 sequences, 16% of them seen only once. The sample consisted of PBMCs, mostly from graft donor cells, taken 360 days after TCRalphabeta/CD19-depleted stem cell transplant. These receptors originate from a male patient under 18 who had a stem cell transplant for acute lymphoblastic leukemia, so the T cells may come from the graft donor. Each CDR3 is given with its conserved first and last residue. A D gene is named only where the DNA matches it firmly. Only part of the rows carry a size: once, few, many, or a class if the clone is expanded.

CDR3,DNA,J,D,V,size
CASSFGGYHEQFF,TGTGCCAGCAGTTTCGGGGGGTACCATGAGCAGTTCTTC,TRBJ2-1,TRBD2,TRBV12-3/TRBV12-4,-
CASSVSLAAYNEQFF,TGTGCCAGCAGCGTAAGCCTAGCGGCCTACAATGAGCAGTTCTTC,TRBJ2-1,TRBD2,TRBV7-9,many
CASSLLAGHQETQYF,TGCGCCAGCAGCTTGCTAGCGGGTCACCAAGAGACCCAGTACTTC,TRBJ2-5,TRBD2,TRBV5-1,-
CASSPRDFVGTGELFF,TGTGCCAGCTCACCCCGGGACTTCGTGGGCACCGGGGAGCTGTTTTTT,TRBJ2-2,-,TRBV18,few
CASSQGPAGGQETQYF,TGCGCCAGCAGCCAAGGCCCAGCGGGAGGCCAAGAGACCCAGTACTTC,TRBJ2-5,TRBD2,TRBV4-1,few
CSVGFDFEATVSADTQYF,TGCAGCGTTGGTTTCGACTTCGAAGCGACAGTTTCGGCAGATACGCAGTATTTT,TRBJ2-3,-,TRBV29-1,few
CASSHLGFRASLNTEAFF,TGTGCCAGCAGCCACCTAGGGTTCCGGGCCTCTTTGAACACTGAAGCTTTCTTT,TRBJ1-1,-,TRBV11-2,-
CASSFGGKNIQYF,TGTGCCAGCAGTTTCGGGGGTAAAAACATTCAGTACTTC,TRBJ2-4,-,TRBV12-3/TRBV12-4,few
CASSPLGGPRSYNEQFF,TGTGCCAGCTCACCCCTGGGAGGGCCCCGCTCCTACAATGAGCAGTTCTTC,TRBJ2-1,TRBD2,TRBV18,few
CASIELVTGELFF,TGTGCCAGCATTGAACTGGTCACCGGGGAGCTGTTTTTT,TRBJ2-2,-,TRBV6-1,many
CASSQTAEAKNIQYF,TGCGCCAGCAGCCAAACCGCGGAAGCCAAAAACATTCAGTACTTC,TRBJ2-4,-,TRBV4-1,few
CASSLSEALSAGELFF,TGCGCCAGCAGCTTGAGTGAGGCCCTTTCCGCCGGGGAGCTGTTTTTT,TRBJ2-2,-,TRBV5-1,-
CASSLDRRAGLFYEQYF,TGTGCCAGCAGTTTAGACCGTAGGGCGGGACTTTTCTACGAGCAGTACTTC,TRBJ2-7,-,TRBV12-3/TRBV12-4,many
CASSQPTSGRRTDTQYF,TGCGCCAGCAGCCAACCCACTAGCGGGAGGCGCACAGATACGCAGTATTTT,TRBJ2-3,TRBD2,TRBV4-1,many
CASSQGVAGANVLTF,TGTGCCAGCAGCCAAGGAGTGGCTGGGGCCAACGTCCTGACTTTC,TRBJ2-6,-,TRBV3-1,few
CSVDSLQGANTEAFF,TGCAGCGTTGACAGCCTTCAGGGGGCGAACACTGAAGCTTTCTTT,TRBJ1-1,TRBD1,TRBV29-1,-